A single sample is the source of the 19 T cell receptor beta chains below, sequenced in a study of cytomegalovirus exposure and HLA in healthy donors. Both 60 Vbeta primers and 13 Jbeta primers went into the PCR. Assay used: immunoSEQ multiplex PCR; TCRdb lists only in-frame clones, some missing. The sample carries 150,000 to 200,000 clones, 75% to 85% recorded once. Sequenced input: PBMCs. Every receptor here comes from a woman between 50 and 59 years old in good health and CMV-seropositive.

The chain carries TRBV6-4 and TRBJ2-7, with 7 bases identical to TRBD1. V lost 8 bases, J lost 4 bases, and 14 bases stayed unmatched. The CDR3 covers 15 residues. Germline CDR1 and CDR2: MRHNA and SNTAGT. Here the CDR3 DNA reads TGTGCCAGCTGCAAGAGAAAGGGGGCAGGGTACGAGCAGTACTTC. It yields the protein CASCKRKGAGYEQYF.

The chain employs TRBV11-2 and TRBJ2-5, with TRBD2 matching 14 bases. The CDR3 loop spans 17 amino acids. The trim removed 5 bases at V and 1 base at J, leaving 6 bases unmatched. Germline loops: CDR1 SGHAT, CDR2 FQNNGV. CDR3 DNA sequence: TGTGCCAGCAGCCCCGGGACTAGCGGGGGTCCCCAAGAGACCCAGTACTTC. This translates into CASSPGTSGGPQETQYF.

The chain links TRBV9 to TRBJ1-2, with TRBD1 matching 7 bases. V was clipped by 0 bases and J by 2 bases; unmatched bases: 4. Germline CDR1 SGDLS, CDR2 YYNGEE. The CDR3 has 15 residues. The CDR3 DNA follows: TGTGCCAGCAGCGTAGCGGGGACAGCGAACTATGGCTACACCTTC. Translating gives CASSVAGTANYGYTF.

The chain uses TRBV5-1 and TRBJ2-7, with 11 nucleotides matching TRBD1. The CDR3 contains 15 residues. Per the germline V gene, CDR1 is SGHRS and CDR2 is YFSETQ. J was trimmed by 8 bases and V by 0 bases; bases with no gene match: 7. The CDR3: CASSLAGTGGVKQYF. DNA for the CDR3: TGCGCCAGCAGCTTGGCCGGGACAGGGGGGGTAAAGCAGTACTTC.

The rearrangement links TRBV5-1 to TRBJ1-6, with no clear D. V gave up 0 bases and J gave up 7 bases, with 11 bases separating them. The CDR3 contains 15 residues. The germline gives CDR1 SGHRS, CDR2 YFSETQ. The CDR3 here is CASSLDAVMNSPLHF. The CDR3 DNA reads TGCGCCAGCAGCTTGGATGCGGTGATGAATTCACCCCTCCACTTT.

The sample holds a few counts of this clone. The rearrangement links TRBV7-9 to TRBJ1-1; perhaps TRBD1 as D (5 bases). The germline V gene has CDR1 SEHNR and CDR2 FQNEAQ (reference sequence). V shed 0 bases and J shed 5 bases, with 16 bases lying between them. The CDR3 consists of 16 residues. In DNA, the CDR3 is TGTGCCAGCAGCTTAGCTGGAGGAGGGGTGGGGACTGAAGCTTTCTTT. As protein: CASSLAGGGVGTEAFF.

This rearrangement joins TRBV6-5 to TRBJ1-4, with no clear D. The V gene's germline CDR1 is MNHEY and CDR2 SVGAGI. V was shortened by 3 bases and J by 8 bases, with 16 bases between the two germline ends. This CDR3 is 15 amino acids long. Here the CDR3 reads CASSYSPARLEKLFF. In nucleotides, the CDR3 is TGTGCCAGCAGTTATTCTCCTGCCCGACTCGAAAAACTGTTTTTT.

The J gene is TRBJ1-1, the V gene TRBV6-5; TRBD1 might be the D (5 bases). Trimming shortened V by 8 bases and J by 5 bases, and 12 bases separated the two germline ends. The germline gives CDR1 MNHEY, CDR2 SVGAGI. The CDR3 has 12 residues. CDR3 protein: CASQRGATEAFF. In DNA, the CDR3 is TGTGCCAGCCAAAGGGGCGCGACTGAAGCTTTCTTT.

This rearrangement joins TRBV23-1 to TRBJ2-3; 12 bases match TRBD2. TRBV23-1 is assigned to the ORF class and has an uncertain function. The CDR3 length is 17 residues. V gave up 0 bases and J gave up 3 bases; unmatched junction bases: 4. The CDR3 protein is CASSQSRTSGETDTQYF. CDR3 sequence (DNA): TGCGCCAGCAGTCAATCAAGGACTAGCGGGGAGACAGATACGCAGTATTTT.

The rearrangement uses TRBV6-1 and TRBJ1-6, with D perhaps matching TRBD1 (6 bases). This CDR3 comprises 12 residues. Between the trimmed V and J ends, which lost 6 bases and 10 bases, there was a span of 10 bases. CDR1 and CDR2 (germline): MNHNS, SASEGT. CDR3 protein: CASSVRGSPLHF. The CDR3 nucleotides read TGTGCCAGCAGCGTCAGGGGCTCACCCCTCCACTTT.

This chain's CDR3 is CASSLRRPGEGEQFF. CDR3 DNA sequence: TGTGCCAGCAGCTTACGTCGACCGGGAGAGGGTGAGCAGTTCTTC. The rearrangement joins TRBV11-3 to TRBJ2-1, with TRBD2 as a possible D gene (6 bases). This CDR3 has 15 residues. CDR1 is SGHNT, CDR2 YENEEA, per germline. V dropped 2 bases and J dropped 9 bases, with 17 bases sitting between them.

In its sample, this clone was seen a few times. The gene calls are TRBV30 and TRBJ1-1; maybe TRBD1 (6 bases). The ends were cut back, 2 bases at V and 4 bases at J, with 11 bases in the middle. Germline CDR1 GTSNPN, CDR2 SVGIG (reference sequence). The CDR3 covers 13 residues. CDR3 coding DNA: TGTGCCTGGAGTCTTAAAGGGGGCACTGAAGCTTTCTTT. It translates to CAWSLKGGTEAFF.

This sequence joins TRBV5-6 and TRBJ2-7; tentatively, D is TRBD1 (6 bases). The V and J ends lost 2 bases and 3 bases respectively, with 12 bases between them. The V gene's germline CDR1 is SGHDT and CDR2 YYEEEE. The CDR3 has 14 amino acids. The CDR3 loop is CASSLSGTLYEQYF. In DNA form, the CDR3 reads TGTGCCAGCAGCTTATCCGGGACACTCTACGAGCAGTACTTC.

This sequence joins TRBV5-6 and TRBJ2-4, with D possibly TRBD1 on 5 matching bases. The V and J ends lost 4 bases and 6 bases respectively, with 14 bases between them. CDR1 and CDR2 from the germline V gene are SGHDT and YYEEEE. The CDR3 consists of 14 residues. The DNA of the CDR3 is TGTGCCAGCAGCCCAGGGTATGGTGGAAACATTCAGTACTTC. Its translation is CASSPGYGGNIQYF. Full variable domain (rest looked up from reference TRBV5-6 and TRBJ2-4): DAGVTQSPTHLIKTRGQQVTLRCSPKSGHDTVSWYQQALGQGPQFIFQYYEEEERQRGNFPDRFSGHQFPNYSSELNVNALLLGDSALYLCASSPGYGGNIQYFGAGTRLSVL.

The chain has TRBV30 and TRBJ2-5; the D is unclear. Looked up from germline, CDR1 is GTSNPN and CDR2 is SVGIG (reference sequence). V was cut by 0 bases and J by 0 bases, with 5 bases left in between. The CDR3 has 13 residues. The chain's CDR3 is CAWSVLNQETQYF. Written as DNA, the CDR3 is TGTGCCTGGAGTGTACTAAACCAAGAGACCCAGTACTTC.

The chain employs TRBV30 and TRBJ1-2; unclear D gene. This CDR3 contains 12 residues. Germline CDR1 GTSNPN, CDR2 SVGIG (reference sequence). Trimming took off 4 bases at V and 1 base at J, with 7 bases between the two ends. This chain's CDR3 is CAWTAFNYGYTF. DNA for the CDR3: TGTGCCTGGACAGCGTTTAACTATGGCTACACCTTC.

The CDR3 bases are TGTGCTAGTGGTTTGAATATAGGGACAGCCTACGAGCAGTACTTC. Translating it yields CASGLNIGTAYEQYF. The rearrangement joins TRBV12-5 to TRBJ2-7, with TRBD1 identical over 7 bases. Trimming took 2 bases from V and 2 from J; bases not matched to a gene: 6. CDR3 length equals 15 residues. The germline CDR1 and CDR2 sequences are LGHNT and FRNRAP.

The chain links TRBV11-2 to TRBJ2-5, with D perhaps matching TRBD2 (6 bases). V gave up 5 bases and J gave up 5 bases, with 15 bases separating them. The CDR3 has 14 amino acids. Per germline, CDR1 SGHAT and CDR2 FQNNGV. CDR3 coding DNA: TGTGCCAGCAGCCCTCAGACTAGAGGGGAGACCCAGTACTTC. Translating gives CASSPQTRGETQYF.

In DNA form, the CDR3 reads TGTGCCAGTATTACAGGGGAGTTGGGGACTGAAGCTTTCTTT. Translation: CASITGELGTEAFF. The V call is TRBV19, the J call TRBJ1-1; 7 bases agree with TRBD1. Germline V gives CDR1 LNHDA, CDR2 SQIVND (reference sequence). J was trimmed by 5 bases and V by 7 bases; bases with no gene match: 10. This CDR3 is 14 amino acids long.